Below are 5 T cell receptor beta chains sequenced from a single sample in a study of early T cells in non-severe SARS-CoV-2 infection. TCRdb reprocessed the 5' RACE reads with MiXCR, giving one entry per CDR3 protein. This sample has fewer than 55,000 distinct CDR3 sequences, with roughly 7% found just once. Material: whole blood. Receptors were obtained from an adult who was a healthcare worker with PCR-confirmed SARS-CoV-2 infection or an uninfected control (not recorded which).

This clonotype was counted only a few times. The chain employs TRBV7-2 and TRBJ2-5; D not resolved. Germline CDR1 and CDR2: SGHTA and FQGNSA. Trimming removed 0 bases from V and 4 bases from J, with 12 bases in between. The CDR3 covers 15 residues. The CDR3 here is CASSLARGDTETQYF. The CDR3 DNA reads TGTGCCAGCAGCTTAGCTCGCGGCGATACAGAGACCCAGTACTTC.

The V and J genes are TRBV30 and TRBJ1-1; D is uncertain. CDR1 GTSNPN and CDR2 SVGIG come from the germline V gene (reference sequence). V was clipped by 6 bases and J by 1 base, with 12 bases between them. The CDR3 extends over 13 amino acids. This CDR3 reads CACLSLGNTEAFF. The CDR3 DNA is TGTGCCTGCTTATCGCTGGGGAACACTGAAGCTTTCTTT.

This clonotype was observed at least ten times. This chain connects TRBV28 to TRBJ2-1; tentatively, D is TRBD1 or TRBD2 (5 bases each). The V and J ends lost 5 bases and 10 bases respectively, with 15 bases between them. The CDR3 is made up of 13 amino acids. Germline V gives CDR1 MDHEN, CDR2 SYDVKM. The CDR3 DNA is TGTGCCAGCAGTCTAAACCCGGGACGAGAGCAGTTCTTC. This gives the protein CASSLNPGREQFF.

This clonotype was counted ten times or more. CDR3 protein: CSVSRGRTDTQYF. The CDR3 nucleotides are TGCAGCGTCAGCAGGGGGAGAACGGATACGCAGTATTTT. The chain carries TRBV29-1 and TRBJ2-3, with 7 bases matching TRBD1. Germline V gene data show CDR1 as SQVTM and CDR2 as ANQGSEA. The CDR3 sequence is 13 residues long. With V trimmed by 6 bases and J by 6 bases, 9 bases remained unmatched.

This rearrangement joins TRBV9 to TRBJ2-7; the D is unclear. Germline CDR1 reads SGDLS; CDR2 reads YYNGEE. The CDR3 runs to 15 residues. Trimming left V 2 bases short and J 0 bases short, with 12 bases between. CDR3 nucleotides: TGTGCCAGCAGCGTCTCTGGTCTCAGCTCCTACGAGCAGTACTTC. This encodes CASSVSGLSSYEQYF.